This T cell receptor (beta chain) was recorded in a study of cytomegalovirus exposure and HLA in healthy donors. Study-wide findings and caveats: A previous analysis found most TCR beta V segments productive roughly 87% or roughly 30% of the time. Later on, a genetic analysis was performed. It linked a missense variant in DCLRE1C with V- and J-gene trimming of TCR beta. A few of the chains that were CMV-associated were confirmed in vitro to be specific for CMV antigens.

In the case of this clone: No antigen is known for it.

Donors were ostensibly healthy at sampling, although undocumented immune exposures were probable. This PCR relied on a set of 60 Vbeta primers and 13 Jbeta primers. The data were produced by immunoSEQ multiplex PCR, yet TCRdb's version contains in-frame clones alone and is incomplete. The table has about 200,000 clones, 80% to 85% seen once. This CDR3 has 15 amino acids. Germline V gives CDR1 SGHAT, CDR2 FQNNGV. V trimming: 2 bases; J trimming: 2 bases; junction bases outside the gene matches: 2. Sequenced input: PBMCs. This receptor was obtained from a woman between 18 and 29 years old in good health and CMV-seronegative. The chain carries TRBV11-2 and TRBJ2-1, with 8 bases identical to TRBD2. CDR3 region: CASSLPGGPYNEQFF. The CDR3 DNA sequence: TGTGCCAGCAGCTTACCGGGAGGGCCCTACAATGAGCAGTTCTTC.